This T cell receptor (beta chain) was captured by sequencing in a study of T cell responses to AZD1222 COVID-19 vaccine. Findings and caveats of the study: Among spike-specific TCRs, nearly half reportedly target unmutated variant regions.

Sequencing was performed with immunoSEQ multiplex PCR; in TCRdb, only in-frame clones are kept and a portion is missing. The sample includes about 99,000 clones, approximately 93% of them seen just once. Points on this clone: Its specificity is not known.

The CDR3 runs 17 residues. CDR1 and CDR2 (germline): LNHDA, SQIVND (reference sequence). Unmatched junction bases numbered 9, after V lost 1 base and J lost 6 bases. This clonotype was sampled from an adult in good health. Sequencing was performed on peripheral blood, taken on day 0 of AZD1222 vaccination. This chain connects TRBV19 to TRBJ2-2, with 9 bases fitting TRBD1. Written as DNA, the CDR3 is TGTGCCAGTAGTATAGGCGGACAGGGGAGAATAGCCGGGGAGCTGTTTTTT. This translates into CASSIGGQGRIAGELFF. Complete variable domain (other parts from reference TRBV19 and TRBJ2-2): DGGITQSPKYLFRKEGQNVTLSCEQNLNHDAMYWYRQDPGQGLRLIYYSQIVNDFQKGDIAEGYSVSREKKESFPLTVTSAQKNPTAFYLCASSIGGQGRIAGELFFGEGSRLTVL.